This T cell receptor beta chain was observed in a study of blood T cell repertoires in COVID-19. Study context: The United States, Italy and Spain were the sources of the acute and convalescent COVID-19 samples. The cDNA or gDNA used as material had been derived from T cells, B-cell-depleted T cells, or PBMCs.

Under the authors' procedure: Researchers report that nucleated cell counts were estimated from reference gene primer amplification. TCRdb's table, derived via immunoSEQ multiplex PCR, lists solely in-frame clones and lacks some. Clone size and the V and J calls come from that table; the DNA yielded D and trimming. The sample has about 260,000 clones, approximately 87% seen once. Germline CDR1 KGHSH, CDR2 LQKENI. This CDR3 has 14 residues. Trimming took 3 bases from V and 7 from J, leaving 13 bases between them. The chain couples TRBV18 to TRBJ2-1; D is uncertain. The source of this sequence is a man aged 55 to 69 who had recovered from COVID-19. The specimen was peripheral blood. The chain's CDR3 is CASSPLGPPNEQFF. CDR3 bases: TGTGCCAGCTCACCGCTGGGCCCCCCGAATGAGCAGTTCTTC.